This T cell receptor (beta chain) stems from a study of CD4 T cells in relation to SARS-CoV-2 and coronaviruses. On this clone: Antigen specificity is unknown.

Before the COVID-19 pandemic, during about 2010-2018, CD4+ T cells were taken from unexposed donors. The cells were cultured for less than twelve days before CD4+ T cells were isolated. Testing used SARS-CoV-2 S/N and four cold-coronavirus spikes on unexposed-donor CD4+ T cells, cells permitting. Cultures held under 2.5 million PBMCs per well with about 10 IU/ml IL-2. From germline, CDR1 is LGHNT and CDR2 FRNRAP. Germline trimming cut 9 bases from V and 0 bases from J; bases unmatched to any gene: 6. CDR3 length: 14 amino acids. Sequenced by immunoSEQ multiplex PCR; TCRdb stores in-frame clones only, minus some. Of tens of thousands of clones in the sample, 75% are singletons; the top ten hold around 13%.

The V and J genes are TRBV12-5 and TRBJ2-3, with TRBD1 identical over 7 bases. The TCR was taken from a human donor in good health. The specimen sequenced was CD4+ T cells from PBMCs, cultured in vitro. CDR3 in amino acids: CASQGVASTDTQYF. CDR3 coding DNA: TGTGCTAGCCAGGGGGTGGCTAGCACAGATACGCAGTATTTT.